Each of the 24 T cell receptor beta chains below was sequenced from the same sample in a study of shared clonotypes between healthy human individuals. Here immunoSEQ multiplex PCR was the method, and the copy in TCRdb shows in-frame clones only, minus some. The top ten clones hold 1% to 1.5% of a sample with roughly 2,000,000 clones, about 95% of them seen once. Terminally differentiated effector memory CD45RA+ cells were excluded by CCR7 positive selection of CD45RO-negative cells. Specimen: naive CD8+ T cells sorted from blood. The source of these receptors is a man aged 18 to 30 in good health.

The chain has TRBV6-1 and TRBJ1-2; D may be TRBD1 (5 bases). This CDR3 has 14 amino acids. CDR1 is MNHNS, CDR2 SASEGT, per germline. V shed 6 bases and J shed 5 bases, with 16 bases lying between them. The CDR3 spells CASRTSGFRYGYTF. The CDR3 DNA is TGTGCCAGCAGAACCTCAGGGTTTCGGTATGGCTACACCTTC.

J is TRBJ2-1 and V is TRBV27; 9 bases agree with TRBD2. Looked up from germline, CDR1 is MNHEY and CDR2 is SMNVEV (reference sequence). Germline trimming cut 3 bases from V and 3 bases from J; bases unmatched to any gene: 6. The CDR3 is made up of 16 amino acids. For the CDR3, the DNA is TGTGCCAGCAGTTTTTGGGCTAGCGGGAACTACAATGAGCAGTTCTTC. Protein sequence: CASSFWASGNYNEQFF.

The V gene is TRBV2, the J gene TRBJ2-5; D is unclear. Per the germline V gene, CDR1 is SNHLY and CDR2 is FYNNEI. With 3 bases removed from V and 2 bases from J, the gap between germline ends came to 16 bases. The CDR3 is 16 residues long. CDR3 DNA: TGTGCCAGCAGTGATCACGTCGGCCTAACACAAGAGACCCAGTACTTC. Its translation is CASSDHVGLTQETQYF.

The J gene is TRBJ2-7, the V gene TRBV10-1; 8 bases match TRBD1. The CDR3 runs to 16 residues. CDR1 is WNHNN and CDR2 is SYGVQD in the germline V gene (reference sequence). V shed 0 bases and J 1 base; nucleotides not matched to a gene: 5. CDR3 in DNA: TGCGCCAGCAGTGAGTCTCTCGGACAGGGATCCTACGAGCAGTACTTC. Amino acid sequence: CASSESLGQGSYEQYF.

The chain combines TRBV5-8 with TRBJ2-3, with D perhaps TRBD2 (5 bases). Between the trimmed V and J ends, which lost 1 base and 4 bases, there was a span of 25 bases. Germline V CDR1 and CDR2: SGHTS, YDEGEE. This CDR3 spans 19 amino acids. CDR3 amino acids: CASSLPFTASGKKADTQYF. DNA for the CDR3: TGTGCCAGCAGCTTGCCATTTACAGCCTCCGGGAAGAAGGCAGATACGCAGTATTTT.

The rearrangement uses TRBV7-2 and TRBJ2-3; the match to TRBD2 covers 8 bases. Per the germline V gene, CDR1 is SGHTA and CDR2 is FQGNSA. V dropped 5 bases and J dropped 1; count of bases not matched to a gene: 8. The CDR3 length is 16 residues. CDR3 sequence (DNA): TGTGCCAGCAGCCATATACTAGCGGACGGCACAGATACGCAGTATTTT. It codes for CASSHILADGTDTQYF. Variable domain in full (rest from reference TRBV7-2 and TRBJ2-3): GAGVSQSPSNKVTEKGKDVELRCDPISGHTALYWYRQSLGQGLEFLIYFQGNSAPDKSGLPSDRFSAERTGGSVSTLTIQRTQQEDSAVYLCASSHILADGTDTQYFGPGTRLTVL.

There are a few counts of this clone. The V and J genes are TRBV6-1 and TRBJ1-3; weak D call: TRBD1 (6 bases). The CDR3 covers 15 residues. Trimming removed 0 bases at V and 4 bases at J, with 10 bases between. CDR1 and CDR2 (germline): MNHNS, SASEGT. In DNA, the CDR3 is TGTGCCAGCAGTGAAGCAGGACAGTCGGGAAACACCATATATTTT. It codes for CASSEAGQSGNTIYF.

As for this clone: Other DNA variants within this sample encode the same CDR3. This chain links TRBV9 with TRBJ2-3, with D tentatively TRBD1 (5 bases). Per germline, CDR1 SGDLS and CDR2 YYNGEE. Trimming took off 2 bases at V and 2 bases at J, with 6 bases between the two ends. The CDR3 contains 13 residues. CDR3 sequence: CASSVGHTDTQYF. In DNA form, the CDR3 reads TGTGCCAGCAGCGTCGGACACACAGATACGCAGTATTTT.

V and J are TRBV2 and TRBJ1-4; 10 bases align to TRBD1. The CDR3 is 15 residues long. Losses at the gene ends were 7 bases for V and 8 bases for J; bases not matched to a gene: 10. Germline lookup yields CDR1 SNHLY and CDR2 FYNNEI. CDR3 residues: CASNFIGTGEEKLFF. The CDR3 DNA follows: TGTGCCAGCAATTTTATCGGGACAGGGGAAGAAAAACTGTTTTTT.

The chain combines TRBV5-4 with TRBJ2-7; tentatively, D is TRBD1 (6 bases). The V gene lost 1 base and the J gene lost 3 bases, with 11 bases spanning the gap. The germline V gene has CDR1 SGHNT and CDR2 YYREEE (reference sequence). The CDR3 runs to 14 residues. CDR3 in DNA: TGTGCCAGCAGCTTGAGTCCAGGGGACTACGAGCAGTACTTC. Translating it yields CASSLSPGDYEQYF.

This chain joins TRBV27 and TRBJ2-7; either TRBD1 or TRBD2 may fit D (5 bases each). V was shortened by 6 bases and J by 5 bases, with 11 bases between the two germline ends. The CDR3 totals 12 residues. Germline CDR1 is MNHEY and CDR2 is SMNVEV (reference sequence). The CDR3 coding sequence is TGTGCCAGCAGGGGACGGCCGGACGAGCAGTACTTC. It translates to CASRGRPDEQYF.

The chain carries TRBV28 and TRBJ1-3; D is unclear. The CDR3 is 18 residues long. V lost 8 bases, J lost 0 bases, and 23 bases lay in between. Germline-derived CDR1 and CDR2 are MDHEN and SYDVKM. The CDR3 loop reads CASGPSTEYHYSGNTIYF. DNA for the CDR3: TGTGCCAGCGGCCCTTCGACCGAATACCATTACTCTGGAAACACCATATATTTT.

Concerning this clone: Other nucleotide sequences from this sample produce the same CDR3. CDR3 residues: CASSYRAYNEQFF. The CDR3 nucleotides read TGTGCCAGCAGTTACCGGGCCTACAATGAGCAGTTCTTC. This chain links TRBV6-5 with TRBJ2-1; D not certain. Trimming took off 2 bases at V and 2 bases at J, with 4 bases between the two ends. Germline CDR1 MNHEY, CDR2 SVGAGI. CDR3 size: 13 residues.

The gene calls are TRBV7-6 and TRBJ1-6, with 8 bases fitting TRBD1. The CDR3 consists of 13 residues. Germline CDR1 SGHVS, CDR2 FNYEAQ. V shed 5 bases and J 12 bases; nucleotides not matched to a gene: 6. CDR3 nucleotides: TGTGCCAGCAGCCCAGGGACAGGCGAACCCCTCCACTTT. Translation gives CASSPGTGEPLHF.

Details on this clone: At the DNA level, this CDR3 is encoded by other sequences in the same sample as well. The J gene is TRBJ2-7, the V gene TRBV5-6; 8 bases map to TRBD1. J gave up 3 bases and V 0 bases, and 2 bases lay outside the gene matches. Per the germline V gene, CDR1 is SGHDT and CDR2 is YYEEEE. The CDR3 has 14 amino acids. The CDR3 protein is CASSLGTGGYEQYF. The CDR3 DNA sequence: TGTGCCAGCAGCTTGGGTACAGGGGGCTACGAGCAGTACTTC.

With respect to this clone: The sample contains more than one DNA sequence encoding this CDR3. This sequence joins TRBV28 and TRBJ1-5; D is uncertain. V lost 3 bases, J lost 7 bases, and 4 bases lay in between. The CDR3 sequence is 11 residues long. Germline CDR1 and CDR2: MDHEN and SYDVKM. CDR3 sequence (DNA): TGTGCCAGCAGTTTCGGGCAGCCCCAGCATTTT. Translated: CASSFGQPQHF.

The rearrangement joins TRBV30 to TRBJ1-6; D uncertain. The CDR3 consists of 12 residues. Trimming removed 4 bases from V and 9 bases from J, with 10 bases in between. Germline CDR1 and CDR2: GTSNPN and SVGIG (reference sequence). CDR3 DNA sequence: TGTGCCTGGATGGACTGGGGTTCACCCCTCCACTTT. It translates to CAWMDWGSPLHF. Together with reference TRBV30 and TRBJ1-6, the CDR3 gives the full variable domain: SQTIHQWPATLVQPVGSPLSLECTVEGTSNPNLYWYRQAAGRGLQLLFYSVGIGQISSEVPQNLSASRPQDRQFILSSKKLLLSDSGFYLCAWMDWGSPLHFGNGTRLTVT.

The chain employs TRBV12-5 and TRBJ1-1, with D possibly being TRBD1 (5 bases). CDR1 and CDR2 (germline): LGHNT, FRNRAP. Trimming removed 6 bases at V and 6 bases at J, with 14 bases between. The CDR3 runs to 13 residues. The CDR3 DNA reads TGTGCTAGTGGATCCTCAGGGCCCGCTGAAGCTTTCTTT. This translates into CASGSSGPAEAFF.

A note on this clone: This sample also contains other DNA sequences that code for the same CDR3. The genes are TRBV4-1 and TRBJ1-1, with 7 bases aligning to TRBD1. Looked up from germline, CDR1 is MGHRA and CDR2 is YSYEKL. There are 14 residues in the CDR3. V lost 3 bases, J lost 3 bases, and 4 bases stayed unmatched. CDR3 protein: CASSHRTGDTEAFF. The DNA for the CDR3 is TGCGCCAGCAGCCATCGCACAGGGGACACTGAAGCTTTCTTT.

The chain joins TRBV5-4 to TRBJ2-5; the match to TRBD1 covers 8 bases. The junction had 3 bases not matched to a gene; V was cut back by 2 bases and J by 3 bases. CDR1 and CDR2 from the germline V gene are SGHNT and YYREEE (reference sequence). The CDR3 has 14 residues. CDR3 sequence reads: CASSFLDREETQYF. The CDR3 nucleotides are TGTGCCAGCAGCTTTTTGGACAGGGAAGAGACCCAGTACTTC.

J is TRBJ1-1 and V is TRBV25-1; D perhaps matches TRBD1 (6 bases). Germline CDR1 and CDR2: MGHDK and SYGVNS. The CDR3 is 15 amino acids. Trimming stripped 3 bases from V and 2 bases from J, with 13 bases between. CDR3 in amino acids: CASSDPTGGNTEAFF. The CDR3 coding sequence is TGTGCCAGCAGTGACCCGACAGGAGGAAACACTGAAGCTTTCTTT.

The CDR3 protein is CSVERAGAGKNIQYF. The CDR3 nucleotides are TGCAGCGTTGAGAGGGCGGGCGCAGGCAAAAACATTCAGTACTTC. The chain joins TRBV29-1 to TRBJ2-4, with D perhaps matching TRBD2 (5 bases). Germline CDR1 is SQVTM and CDR2 is ANQGSEA. This CDR3 region has 15 residues. V lost 3 bases to trimming and J lost 3 bases, with 15 bases between them.

J is TRBJ1-2 and V is TRBV30; D unresolved. The CDR3 is made up of 11 amino acids. Trimming took off 4 bases at V and 12 bases at J, with 15 bases between the two ends. The germline CDR1 and CDR2 sequences are GTSNPN and SVGIG (reference sequence). CDR3 loop: CAWNREVANTF. CDR3 bases: TGTGCCTGGAATCGGGAGGTGGCGAACACCTTC.

The genes are TRBV6-1 and TRBJ2-3; TRBD1 matches 9 bases. Per germline, CDR1 MNHNS and CDR2 SASEGT. V was pared by 10 bases and J by 2 bases, with 7 bases of the junction left unmatched. The CDR3 is 14 residues long. This CDR3 reads CAIFDRGFTDTQYF. In nucleotides, the CDR3 is TGTGCCATATTTGACAGGGGGTTCACAGATACGCAGTATTTT.